The rows below give T cell receptor beta chains drawn from one sample of a study of T cell responses to AZD1222 COVID-19 vaccine. Using immunoSEQ multiplex PCR, the repertoire was profiled, and TCRdb retains in-frame clones only, with some absent. The table records more than 100,000 clones, roughly 90% of them present only once. The source was peripheral blood, collected on day 0 of AZD1222 vaccination. The receptors derive from an adult in good health. Both conserved end residues are part of each CDR3. D genes are given only for firm matches. Clone size, where shown, is once, few, many, or a class for clones that have expanded.

j_call: TRBJ2-1
clone_size: NA
v_call: TRBV30
d_call: TRBD2
cdr3_aa: CAWTVAGGTGQFF
cdr3_nt: TGTGCCTGGACAGTAGCGGGAGGAACGGGGCAGTTCTTC

j_call: TRBJ1-4
clone_size: NA
v_call: TRBV6-1
d_call: NA
cdr3_aa: CASSEPGSSEKLFF
cdr3_nt: TGTGCCAGCAGTGAACCCGGAAGCTCGGAAAAACTGTTTTTT

j_call: TRBJ1-4
clone_size: NA
v_call: TRBV18
d_call: NA
cdr3_aa: CASSPGPWGEKLFF
cdr3_nt: TGTGCCAGCTCACCAGGCCCTTGGGGAGAAAAACTGTTTTTT

j_call: TRBJ1-1
clone_size: NA
v_call: TRBV5-1
d_call: NA
cdr3_aa: CASSLGRGVAFF
cdr3_nt: TGCGCCAGCAGCTTGGGCCGCGGGGTTGCTTTCTTT

j_call: TRBJ1-2
clone_size: NA
v_call: TRBV10-3
d_call: NA
cdr3_aa: CAIRGRGAGYGYTF
cdr3_nt: TGTGCCATCAGGGGGCGAGGGGCTGGCTATGGCTACACCTTC

j_call: TRBJ1-3
clone_size: NA
v_call: TRBV6-2/TRBV6-3
d_call: NA
cdr3_aa: CASSFRVFSGNTIYF
cdr3_nt: TGTGCCAGCAGTTTTAGAGTTTTCTCTGGAAACACCATATATTTT

j_call: TRBJ2-3
clone_size: NA
v_call: TRBV30
d_call: NA
cdr3_aa: CASQGGPADTQYF
cdr3_nt: TGTGCCTCGCAGGGGGGACCCGCGGATACGCAGTATTTT

j_call: TRBJ1-2
clone_size: NA
v_call: TRBV24-1
d_call: NA
cdr3_aa: CATSDLNGGLYGYTF
cdr3_nt: TGTGCCACCAGTGACCTGAACGGGGGACTTTATGGCTACACCTTC

j_call: TRBJ2-2
clone_size: once
v_call: TRBV11-3
d_call: TRBD2
cdr3_aa: CASSLGTSRDTGELFF
cdr3_nt: TGTGCCAGCAGCTTGGGGACTAGCCGAGACACCGGGGAGCTGTTTTTT

j_call: TRBJ1-1
clone_size: NA
v_call: TRBV6-5
d_call: NA
cdr3_aa: CASIYGTEAFF
cdr3_nt: TGTGCCAGCATCTACGGCACTGAAGCTTTCTTT

j_call: TRBJ1-2
clone_size: NA
v_call: TRBV15
d_call: NA
cdr3_aa: CATSAGRGANYGYTF
cdr3_nt: TGTGCCACCAGCGCCGGGCGGGGGGCGAACTATGGCTACACCTTC

j_call: TRBJ1-5
clone_size: NA
v_call: TRBV3-1/TRBV3-2
d_call: TRBD1
cdr3_aa: CASSQFTGGQPQHF
cdr3_nt: TGTGCCAGCAGCCAATTCACAGGGGGGCAGCCCCAGCATTTT

j_call: TRBJ1-5
clone_size: NA
v_call: TRBV19
d_call: NA
cdr3_aa: CASRAKISNQPQHF
cdr3_nt: TGTGCCAGTAGGGCTAAGATCAGCAATCAGCCCCAGCATTTT

j_call: TRBJ1-5
clone_size: NA
v_call: TRBV6-6
d_call: NA
cdr3_aa: CASITGENQPQHF
cdr3_nt: TGTGCCAGCATTACGGGGGAGAATCAGCCCCAGCATTTT

j_call: TRBJ1-1
clone_size: NA
v_call: TRBV6-1
d_call: NA
cdr3_aa: CASSESRVVSEAFF
cdr3_nt: TGTGCCAGCAGTGAATCAAGGGTCGTCTCTGAAGCTTTCTTT

j_call: TRBJ1-2
clone_size: NA
v_call: TRBV6-5
d_call: NA
cdr3_aa: CASSYSGQRGGGYTF
cdr3_nt: TGTGCCAGCAGTTACTCAGGACAGCGGGGAGGTGGCTACACTTTC

j_call: TRBJ2-7
clone_size: NA
v_call: TRBV3-1/TRBV3-2
d_call: TRBD2
cdr3_aa: CASSQAGGADYEQYF
cdr3_nt: TGTGCCAGCAGCCAAGCGGGGGGGGCGGATTACGAGCAGTACTTC

j_call: TRBJ1-2
clone_size: NA
v_call: TRBV5-1
d_call: NA
cdr3_aa: CASSLGPGYGFSGYTF
cdr3_nt: TGCGCCAGCAGCTTGGGTCCGGGCTACGGGTTTTCTGGCTACACCTTC

j_call: TRBJ2-7
clone_size: NA
v_call: TRBV20-1
d_call: NA
cdr3_aa: CSASLTYEQYF
cdr3_nt: TGCAGTGCTAGCTTAACCTACGAGCAGTACTTC

j_call: TRBJ2-3
clone_size: once
v_call: TRBV18
d_call: NA
cdr3_aa: CASSSGPSDTQYF
cdr3_nt: TGTGCCAGCTCATCTGGGCCCTCAGATACGCAGTATTTT

j_call: TRBJ1-1
clone_size: NA
v_call: TRBV19
d_call: NA
cdr3_aa: CASSIRGNTEAFF
cdr3_nt: TGTGCCAGTAGTATTCGGGGGAACACTGAAGCTTTCTTT

j_call: TRBJ2-1
clone_size: NA
v_call: TRBV24-1
d_call: NA
cdr3_aa: CATSAPGANEQFF
cdr3_nt: TGTGCCACCAGCGCCCCGGGAGCGAATGAGCAGTTCTTC

j_call: TRBJ2-1
clone_size: NA
v_call: TRBV4-1
d_call: NA
cdr3_aa: CASSQDRDYNEQFF
cdr3_nt: TGCGCCAGCAGCCAAGATAGGGACTACAATGAGCAGTTCTTC

j_call: TRBJ1-2
clone_size: NA
v_call: TRBV19
d_call: NA
cdr3_aa: CASSPPGAGQANYGYTF
cdr3_nt: TGTGCCAGTAGTCCTCCTGGGGCAGGGCAAGCTAACTATGGCTACACCTTC

j_call: TRBJ1-5
clone_size: NA
v_call: TRBV19
d_call: TRBD1
cdr3_aa: CASSPQTGYWPQHF
cdr3_nt: TGTGCCAGTAGTCCTCAGACAGGGTATTGGCCCCAGCATTTT

j_call: TRBJ1-2
clone_size: NA
v_call: TRBV28
d_call: NA
cdr3_aa: CASTLDNLVANYGYTF
cdr3_nt: TGTGCCAGCACCCTAGATAACCTCGTAGCTAACTATGGCTACACCTTC

j_call: TRBJ2-7
clone_size: NA
v_call: TRBV3-1/TRBV3-2
d_call: NA
cdr3_aa: CASSQDGGNNEQYF
cdr3_nt: TGTGCCAGCAGCCAAGATGGGGGTAATAACGAGCAGTACTTC

j_call: TRBJ1-2
clone_size: NA
v_call: TRBV30
d_call: NA
cdr3_aa: CAWRGAFGYGYTF
cdr3_nt: TGTGCCTGGAGGGGTGCCTTCGGCTATGGCTACACCTTC

j_call: TRBJ2-7
clone_size: NA
v_call: TRBV11-1
d_call: NA
cdr3_aa: CASSSRTGRVEQYF
cdr3_nt: TGTGCCAGCAGCTCCCGGACGGGGCGGGTCGAGCAGTACTTC

j_call: TRBJ2-1
clone_size: NA
v_call: TRBV6-2/TRBV6-3
d_call: NA
cdr3_aa: CASSTGPEQFF
cdr3_nt: TGTGCCAGCAGTACAGGACCCGAGCAGTTCTTC

j_call: TRBJ2-1
clone_size: NA
v_call: TRBV25-1
d_call: TRBD2
cdr3_aa: CAYAAGAYNEQFF
cdr3_nt: TGTGCTTACGCAGCGGGGGCCTACAATGAGCAGTTCTTC

j_call: TRBJ2-5
clone_size: NA
v_call: TRBV24-1
d_call: NA
cdr3_aa: CATRGPAAGTQYF
cdr3_nt: TGTGCCACCAGAGGACCCGCCGCAGGGACCCAGTACTTC

j_call: TRBJ1-2
clone_size: NA
v_call: TRBV14
d_call: NA
cdr3_aa: CASSPGELYGYTF
cdr3_nt: TGTGCCAGCAGCCCGGGGGAGCTCTATGGCTACACCTTC

j_call: TRBJ1-1
clone_size: few
v_call: TRBV29-1
d_call: NA
cdr3_aa: CSVEVTRDTEAFF
cdr3_nt: TGCAGCGTTGAAGTTACTCGGGACACTGAAGCTTTCTTT

j_call: TRBJ1-4
clone_size: NA
v_call: TRBV2
d_call: NA
cdr3_aa: CASSGGWTNEKLFF
cdr3_nt: TGTGCCAGCAGTGGTGGTTGGACTAATGAAAAACTGTTTTTT

j_call: TRBJ1-1
clone_size: NA
v_call: TRBV6-5
d_call: NA
cdr3_aa: CASRQNTEAFF
cdr3_nt: TGTGCCAGCAGACAAAACACTGAAGCTTTCTTT

j_call: TRBJ2-1
clone_size: NA
v_call: TRBV6-5
d_call: NA
cdr3_aa: CASSYRAGYNEQFF
cdr3_nt: TGTGCCAGCAGTTACAGAGCAGGTTACAATGAGCAGTTCTTC

j_call: TRBJ2-5
clone_size: NA
v_call: TRBV24-1
d_call: NA
cdr3_aa: CATSASRGTETQYF
cdr3_nt: TGTGCCACCAGTGCCTCCCGAGGAACGGAGACCCAGTACTTC

j_call: TRBJ1-2
clone_size: NA
v_call: TRBV7-9
d_call: TRBD1
cdr3_aa: CASGHRDRANGYTF
cdr3_nt: TGTGCCAGCGGCCACCGGGACAGGGCCAATGGCTACACCTTC